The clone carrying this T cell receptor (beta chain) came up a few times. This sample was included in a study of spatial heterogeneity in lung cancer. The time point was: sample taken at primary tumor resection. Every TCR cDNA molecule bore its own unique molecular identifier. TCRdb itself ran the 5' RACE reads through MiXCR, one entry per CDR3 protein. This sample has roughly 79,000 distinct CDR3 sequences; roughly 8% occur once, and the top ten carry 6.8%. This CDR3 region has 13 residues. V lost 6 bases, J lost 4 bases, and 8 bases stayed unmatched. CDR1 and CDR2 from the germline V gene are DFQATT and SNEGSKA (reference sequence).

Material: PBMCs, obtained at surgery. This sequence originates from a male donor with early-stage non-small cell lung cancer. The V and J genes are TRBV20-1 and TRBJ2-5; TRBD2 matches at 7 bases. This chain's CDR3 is CSAPRGEGETQYF. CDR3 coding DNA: TGCAGTGCCCCTAGAGGGGAGGGAGAGACCCAGTACTTC.